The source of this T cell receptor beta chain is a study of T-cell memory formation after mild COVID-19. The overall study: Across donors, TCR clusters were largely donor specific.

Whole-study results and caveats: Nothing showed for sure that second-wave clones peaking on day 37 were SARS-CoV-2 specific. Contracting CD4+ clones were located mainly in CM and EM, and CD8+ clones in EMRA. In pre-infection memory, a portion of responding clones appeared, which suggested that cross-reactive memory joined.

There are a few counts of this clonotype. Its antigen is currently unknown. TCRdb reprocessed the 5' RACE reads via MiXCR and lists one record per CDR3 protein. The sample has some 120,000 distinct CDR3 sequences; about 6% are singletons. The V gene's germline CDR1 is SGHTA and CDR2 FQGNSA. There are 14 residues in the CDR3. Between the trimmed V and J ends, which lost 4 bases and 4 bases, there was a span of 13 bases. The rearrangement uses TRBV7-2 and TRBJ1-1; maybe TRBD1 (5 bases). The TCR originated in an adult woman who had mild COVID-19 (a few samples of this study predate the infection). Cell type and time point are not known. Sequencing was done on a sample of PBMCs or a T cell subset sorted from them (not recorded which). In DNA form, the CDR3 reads TGTGCCAGCAGCTCGACCCCAAGGGGCACTGAAGCTTTCTTT. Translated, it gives CASSSTPRGTEAFF.